The clone carrying this TCR beta chain was detected a few times. This sample is part of a study of T-cell memory formation after mild COVID-19. The overall study: TCR clusters were largely donor specific.

From the 5' RACE reads, TCRdb called clonotypes with MiXCR, one entry per CDR3 protein. This sample has approximately 450,000 distinct CDR3 sequences; roughly 20% occur once, and the top ten carry around 12%. The receptor was derived from an adult woman who had mild COVID-19 (a few samples of this study predate the infection). Cell type and time point are not known. Sequenced material: PBMCs or a T cell subset sorted from them (not recorded which).

CDR3 DNA sequence: TGTGCCAGCAGCTCCGGGGGAGGGATTGAGACCCAGTACTTC. Its protein is CASSSGGGIETQYF. This chain uses TRBV7-9 with TRBJ2-5, with 7 nucleotides matching TRBD2. V dropped 4 bases and J dropped 5; count of bases not matched to a gene: 7. Per germline, CDR1 SEHNR and CDR2 FQNEAQ (reference sequence). CDR3 size: 14 residues.